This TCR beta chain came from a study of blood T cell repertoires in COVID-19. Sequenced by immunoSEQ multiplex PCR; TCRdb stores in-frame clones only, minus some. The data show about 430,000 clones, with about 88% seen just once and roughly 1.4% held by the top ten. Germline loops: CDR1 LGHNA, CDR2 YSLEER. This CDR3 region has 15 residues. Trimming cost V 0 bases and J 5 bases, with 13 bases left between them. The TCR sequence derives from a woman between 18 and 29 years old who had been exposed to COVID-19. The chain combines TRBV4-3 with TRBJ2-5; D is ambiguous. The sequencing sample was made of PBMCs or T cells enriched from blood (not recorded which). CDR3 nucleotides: TGCGCCAGCAGCCAAGACGCGGTTTCAAAGGAGACCCAGTACTTC. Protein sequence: CASSQDAVSKETQYF.